The 4 T cell receptor beta chains given below trace back to one sample, sequenced in a study of Ad26.COV2.S vaccination and SARS-CoV-2 variants. TCRdb keeps only in-frame clones here, not all; method: immunoSEQ multiplex PCR. The sample lists roughly 180,000 clones, around 88% occurring once. This material consisted of peripheral blood, taken after recovery from COVID-19. The source of these receptors is a human donor who had recovered from COVID-19.

The chain is built from TRBV7-8 and TRBJ1-1, with 7 bases fitting TRBD1. The germline CDR1 and CDR2 sequences are SGHVS and FQNEAQ. There are 14 residues in the CDR3. With V trimmed by 11 bases and J by 3 bases, 12 bases remained unmatched. CDR3 DNA: TGTGCCTCCAGGGGGAGGGAGGGTTACACTGAAGCTTTCTTT. Translated, it gives CASRGREGYTEAFF.

V is TRBV6-5 and J is TRBJ2-2; D ambiguous. With 3 bases removed from V and 4 bases from J, the gap between germline ends came to 6 bases. Germline-derived CDR1 and CDR2 are MNHEY and SVGAGI. This CDR3 has 13 amino acids. CDR3 amino acids: CASSYASTGELFF. CDR3 DNA sequence: TGTGCCAGCAGTTATGCGTCCACCGGGGAGCTGTTTTTT.

The rearrangement links TRBV27 to TRBJ2-6, with D tentatively TRBD1 (7 bases). V was clipped by 5 bases and J by 0 bases, with 14 bases between them. The germline gives CDR1 MNHEY, CDR2 SMNVEV (reference sequence). This CDR3 comprises 17 residues. CDR3 DNA: TGTGCCAGCAGTAACAGACAGGGACTCTCTGGGGCCAACGTCCTGACTTTC. This encodes CASSNRQGLSGANVLTF.

The rearrangement links TRBV7-2 to TRBJ1-2, with D possibly TRBD1 on 5 matching bases. This CDR3 region has 14 residues. The germline gives CDR1 SGHTA, CDR2 FQGNSA. Trimming cost V 3 bases and J 0 bases, with 8 bases left between them. CDR3 region: CASSFYRSNYGYTF. CDR3 bases: TGTGCCAGCAGCTTCTACAGGTCTAACTATGGCTACACCTTC.